This T cell receptor (beta chain) was profiled in a study of early T cells in non-severe SARS-CoV-2 infection (dated by TCRdb to the early 2020s). Regarding the complete study: Bulk RNA from unsorted whole blood was used for TCR sequencing, so alpha and beta chains could not be paired.

As concerns this clonotype: It lacks a known antigen. Nothing much larger sits one base from this clone, and base qualities are not available.

The study was a case-control design nested within a healthcare worker cohort in London, UK, with weekly nasopharyngeal swab PCR tests and blood sampling. Between 23 and 31 March 2020, the week of the UK lockdown, healthcare workers were enrolled and then followed up weekly for as long as 16 weeks. V is shortened by 1 base, J by 0 bases, and the region joining them spans 11 bases. There are 16 amino acids in the CDR3, from cysteine to phenylalanine inclusive. Only the CDR3 DNA stays, 48 bases, in frame from base 1. Reading the germline V gene gives CDR1 KGHSH and CDR2 LQKENI. Beyond this particular receptor, the publication reports: VDJdb matching was skewed toward anti-spike CD8 responses and likely underestimated virus-specific expansions, missing private and CD4 specificities.

The method behind the library was 5' RACE. Sequencing took place on a NextSeq 500. The TCR library protocol attached unique molecular identifiers to individual cDNA molecules to correct for sequencing error and PCR bias. Both TCR alpha and beta chains were sequenced, and tight co-correlation was observed between alpha and beta sequence abundances in each sample. In the source study's methods: Decombinator V4 was used to annotate TCR sequences for V gene, J gene and CDR3. Expanded TCRs were defined as changing significantly between any two time points under a Poisson model with p below 0.0001. Abundances of TCRs were expressed as counts per million after normalisation to the total number of TCRs sequenced in each sample. MAIT TCRs were defined by TRAV1-2 paired with TRAJ12, TRAJ20 or TRAJ33, and iNKT TCRs by TRAV10 paired with TRAJ18. VDJdb, accessed 1 November 2021, was searched for CMV, EBV and SARS-CoV-2 annotated TCRs, with TCRs annotated for multiple antigens excluded. TCRdb's own reprocessing of the public reads used fastp at Q25 and MiXCR and kept productive beta chains. Every entry covers one CDR3 protein and lists the most common genes and DNA from its rows. It is TCRdb's table, rather than the study itself, that gives the V and J calls and clone size. Present in this sample are some 64,000 distinct CDR3 sequences, around 20% of which were seen just once. More than 15% of the sample lies in the top ten.

The rearranged segments are TRBV18 and TRBJ2-3; no D gene can be assigned with confidence. The TCR comes from an adult who was a healthcare worker with PCR-confirmed SARS-CoV-2 infection or an uninfected control (not recorded which). Sequencing was performed on whole blood, taken at baseline. The DNA sequence follows: TGTGCCAGCTCACCACTCCGGCAGTCTAGCACAGATACGCAGTATTTT. It codes for CASSPLRQSSTDTQYF.